What follows are 30 T cell receptor beta chains derived from one specimen sequenced in a study of blood T cell repertoires in COVID-19. Here immunoSEQ multiplex PCR was the method, and the copy in TCRdb shows in-frame clones only, minus some. The sample has roughly 150,000 clones; approximately 90% are singletons. Sequencing input: peripheral blood. These receptors were obtained from a woman between 65 and 79 years old with COVID-19, enrolled during active disease.

V gene TRBV28 combines with J gene TRBJ1-2, with D unresolved. CDR1 is MDHEN, CDR2 SYDVKM, per germline. This CDR3 is 10 amino acids long. Trimming pared 4 bases from V and 5 bases from J, leaving 2 bases between. The DNA of the CDR3 is TGTGCCAGCAGTTCATATGGCTACACCTTC. Translating it yields CASSSYGYTF.

V is TRBV18 and J is TRBJ1-1; D uncertain. This CDR3 region has 13 residues. The ends were cut back, 6 bases at V and 3 bases at J, with 11 bases in the middle. CDR1 is KGHSH and CDR2 is LQKENI in the germline V gene. The CDR3 DNA reads TGTGCCAGCTCCTACGCGCGGGACACTGAAGCTTTCTTT. It specifies CASSYARDTEAFF. The entire variable domain, with the rest obtained from reference TRBV18 and TRBJ1-1, is as follows: NAGVMQNPRHLVRRRGQEARLRCSPMKGHSHVYWYRQLPEEGLKFMVYLQKENIIDESGMPKERFSAEFPKEGPSILRIQQVVRGDSAAYFCASSYARDTEAFFGQGTRLTVV.

The rearrangement links TRBV3-1 (or the pseudogene TRBV3-2) to TRBJ2-2; 9 bases are shared with TRBD2. J was trimmed by 0 bases and V by 4 bases; bases with no gene match: 3. Germline CDR1 reads LGHDT; CDR2 reads YNNKEL (reference sequence). There are 16 residues in the CDR3. The DNA for the CDR3 is TGTGCCAGCAGCCGTCTAGCGGGGTCGAACACCGGGGAGCTGTTTTTT. Translated, it gives CASSRLAGSNTGELFF.

The V and J genes are TRBV5-4 and TRBJ1-1, with a tentative D call TRBD1 (6 bases). CDR1 and CDR2 (germline): SGHNT, YYREEE (reference sequence). Between the trimmed V and J ends, which lost 4 bases and 8 bases, there was a span of 15 bases. This CDR3 spans 13 amino acids. The CDR3 loop is CASSRARQAEAFF. Here the CDR3 DNA reads TGTGCCAGCAGCCGCGCGAGACAGGCGGAAGCTTTCTTT. Supplemented by reference TRBV5-4 and TRBJ1-1, the full variable domain reads ETGVTQSPTHLIKTRGQQVTLRCSSQSGHNTVSWYQQALGQGPQFIFQYYREEENGRGNFPPRFSGLQFPNYSSELNVNALELDDSALYLCASSRARQAEAFFGQGTRLTVV.

The chain has TRBV10-1 and TRBJ2-2, with 7 bases identical to TRBD1. Unmatched junction bases numbered 8, after V lost 11 bases and J lost 5 bases. CDR1 is WNHNN, CDR2 SYGVQD, per germline (reference sequence). The CDR3 is made up of 13 amino acids. The CDR3 is CAWGTEWTGELFF. The CDR3 DNA follows: TGCGCCTGGGGGACAGAGTGGACCGGGGAGCTGTTTTTT.

The chain uses TRBV2 and TRBJ1-1; D is unresolved. CDR1 and CDR2 (germline): SNHLY, FYNNEI. Trimming cost V 6 bases and J 4 bases, with 12 bases left between them. This CDR3 is built from 13 residues. The CDR3 reads CASRERLSTEAFF. The CDR3 region has the DNA TGTGCCAGCAGAGAGCGACTGAGCACTGAAGCTTTCTTT.

V and J are TRBV11-2 and TRBJ1-4; D may be TRBD1 (6 bases). This CDR3 has 14 residues. Germline V gene lookup returns CDR1 SGHAT and CDR2 FQNNGV. Trimming cost V 3 bases and J 8 bases, with 13 bases left between them. This CDR3 reads CASSLGASGEKLFF. The CDR3, as DNA: TGTGCCAGCAGCTTGGGGGCCTCAGGGGAAAAACTGTTTTTT.

This clone has only one observation. The chain recombines TRBV6-6 with TRBJ1-1; TRBD1 aligns across 8 bases. The CDR3 has 19 amino acids. Germline V lookup: CDR1 MNHNY, CDR2 SVGAGI (reference sequence). The V and J ends lost 5 bases and 1 base, in that order; junction bases with no gene match: 18. Written as DNA, the CDR3 is TGTGCCAGCAGTCCCCGGGGTTATGACAGGGGTATTGGGAACACTGAAGCTTTCTTT. It codes for CASSPRGYDRGIGNTEAFF.

The chain employs TRBV5-4 and TRBJ1-3, with 8 nucleotides matching TRBD1. CDR1 SGHNT and CDR2 YYREEE come from the germline V gene (reference sequence). CDR3 size: 15 residues. V lost 4 bases and J lost 0; bases outside the gene matches: 3. The CDR3 spells CASSQGQVSGNTIYF. CDR3 nucleotides: TGTGCCAGCAGCCAGGGACAGGTCTCTGGAAACACCATATATTTT.

The CDR3, as DNA: TGTGCCAGCAGCGTTGGGACAGAGAATGGCTACACCTTC. Translating gives CASSVGTENGYTF. The chain couples TRBV7-9 to TRBJ1-2; the match to TRBD1 covers 7 bases. Germline V gene sequence: CDR1 SEHNR, CDR2 FQNEAQ (reference sequence). J was trimmed by 6 bases and V by 5 bases; bases with no gene match: 6. The CDR3 consists of 13 residues. Looking up the rest from reference TRBV7-9 and TRBJ1-2 gives the full variable domain: DTGVSQNPRHKITKRGQNVTFRCDPISEHNRLYWYRQTLGQGPEFLTYFQNEAQLEKSRLLSDRFSAERPKGSFSTLEIQRTEQGDSAMYLCASSVGTENGYTFGSGTRLTVV.

The chain combines TRBV4-2 with TRBJ1-4; a possible D gene is TRBD1 (5 bases). With 8 bases removed from V and 0 bases from J, the gap between germline ends came to 10 bases. Germline CDR1 LGHNA, CDR2 YNFKEQ. The CDR3 runs 14 residues. CDR3 loop: CASGGFATNEKLFF. CDR3 DNA sequence: TGTGCCAGCGGGGGGTTTGCAACTAATGAAAAACTGTTTTTT.

The chain employs TRBV18 and TRBJ1-4; D call uncertain. The V and J ends lost 5 bases and 7 bases respectively, with 14 bases between them. Per germline, CDR1 KGHSH and CDR2 LQKENI. This CDR3 spans 14 amino acids. This CDR3 reads CASSLEGFGEKLFF. In nucleotides, the CDR3 is TGTGCCAGCTCATTAGAGGGCTTTGGTGAAAAACTGTTTTTT.

In this sample, this clone turned up a few times. The chain recombines TRBV27 with TRBJ2-7, with 8 bases fitting TRBD2. Unmatched junction bases numbered 8, after V lost 10 bases and J lost 0 bases. The length of the CDR3 is 14 residues. Germline lookup yields CDR1 MNHEY and CDR2 SMNVEV (reference sequence). The CDR3 protein is CATAKRGHSYEQYF. CDR3 DNA sequence: TGTGCCACTGCCAAGCGGGGGCACTCCTACGAGCAGTACTTC.

This clone has a handful of counts. V gene TRBV9 combines with J gene TRBJ1-3; the D is unclear. Germline CDR1 and CDR2: SGDLS and YYNGEE. Trimming took off 0 bases at V and 7 bases at J, with 11 bases between the two ends. The CDR3 length is 14 residues. Written as DNA, the CDR3 is TGTGCCAGCAGCGTAGAGCAGACTTTGAACACCATATATTTT. Translating it yields CASSVEQTLNTIYF.

The chain carries TRBV18 and TRBJ2-7, with 10 bases matching TRBD1. The CDR3 consists of 14 residues. J lost 5 bases, V lost 3 bases, and 4 bases had no gene match. In germline, CDR1 is KGHSH, CDR2 LQKENI. The CDR3 spells CASSPTGGIHEQYF. As DNA, the CDR3 is TGTGCCAGCTCACCGACAGGGGGCATCCACGAGCAGTACTTC. Drawing the rest from reference TRBV18 and TRBJ2-7, the complete variable domain is NAGVMQNPRHLVRRRGQEARLRCSPMKGHSHVYWYRQLPEEGLKFMVYLQKENIIDESGMPKERFSAEFPKEGPSILRIQQVVRGDSAAYFCASSPTGGIHEQYFGPGTRLTVT.

J is TRBJ1-5 and V is TRBV6-1, with D tentatively TRBD1 (5 bases). V was pared by 2 bases and J by 7 bases, with 15 bases between. The CDR3 is 15 residues long. Germline lookup yields CDR1 MNHNS and CDR2 SASEGT. The DNA of the CDR3 is TGTGCCAGCAGTGAACAGGGTCCGGTAGGCCAGCCCCAGCATTTT. Translation gives CASSEQGPVGQPQHF.

V usage is TRBV7-9 and J usage is TRBJ1-2; 11 positions match TRBD1. The germline gives CDR1 SEHNR, CDR2 FQNEAQ (reference sequence). Germline trimming cut 5 bases from V and 5 bases from J; bases unmatched to any gene: 10. The CDR3 spans 16 residues. The CDR3 DNA is TGTGCCAGCAGCGCTATCGGACAGGGGGCTTGGTATGGCTACACCTTC. This gives the protein CASSAIGQGAWYGYTF.

This clone has more than one count but fewer than ten. CDR3 in DNA: TGTGCCAGCAGCCGCCGAGACAGGGGAAACACCATATATTTT. Translating it yields CASSRRDRGNTIYF. This chain uses TRBV5-6 with TRBJ1-3, with D possibly matching TRBD1 (6 bases). The CDR3 has 14 residues. CDR1 is SGHDT and CDR2 is YYEEEE in the germline V gene. Trimming took 4 bases from V and 4 from J, leaving 12 bases between them.

This chain's CDR3 is CASSLSKGAVYEQYF. The CDR3 nucleotides read TGTGCCAGCAGCTTATCTAAGGGGGCTGTCTACGAGCAGTACTTC. V and J are TRBV7-8 and TRBJ2-7; 7 bases align to TRBD1. The CDR3 sequence is 15 residues long. V shed 2 bases and J 3 bases; nucleotides not matched to a gene: 7. The germline V gene has CDR1 SGHVS and CDR2 FQNEAQ.

This chain links TRBV27 with TRBJ1-4; TRBD1 agrees at 10 bases. The V segment lost 0 bases and the J segment 7 bases; nucleotides outside the gene matches: 14. Germline V gives CDR1 MNHEY, CDR2 SMNVEV (reference sequence). There are 19 residues in the CDR3. CDR3 amino acids: CASSLSSRLSRTGGEKLFF. As DNA, the CDR3 is TGTGCCAGCAGTTTATCGTCGAGGCTTTCCCGGACAGGGGGTGAAAAACTGTTTTTT. Using reference TRBV27 and TRBJ1-4 for the parts outside the CDR3, the full variable domain is EAQVTQNPRYLITVTGKKLTVTCSQNMNHEYMSWYRQDPGLGLRQIYYSMNVEVTDKGDVPEGYKVSRKEKRNFPLILESPSPNQTSLYFCASSLSSRLSRTGGEKLFFGSGTQLSVL.

V is TRBV25-1 and J is TRBJ2-5, with TRBD2 identical over 9 bases. V dropped 4 bases and J dropped 0; count of bases not matched to a gene: 6. The CDR3 runs to 16 residues. Germline CDR1 and CDR2: MGHDK and SYGVNS. The CDR3, as DNA: TGTGCCAGCAGTGCTATCCAGCGGGGGGACCAAGAGACCCAGTACTTC. It specifies CASSAIQRGDQETQYF.

The chain employs TRBV29-1 and TRBJ2-5; 7 bases are shared with TRBD1. CDR3 length: 14 residues. J was trimmed by 4 bases and V by 6 bases; bases with no gene match: 11. Germline assignment: CDR1 SQVTM and CDR2 ANQGSEA. The CDR3 is CSVDRQGYGETQYF. CDR3 bases: TGCAGCGTCGACCGACAGGGTTATGGAGAGACCCAGTACTTC.

The rearrangement uses TRBV20-1 and TRBJ1-1; D unresolved. The V end was cut by 4 bases, the J end by 5 bases, with 5 bases between. The CDR3 is 10 residues long. Germline lookup yields CDR1 DFQATT and CDR2 SNEGSKA (reference sequence). CDR3 DNA: TGCAGTGCTATCGGTACTGAAGCTTTCTTT. It translates to CSAIGTEAFF.

J is TRBJ1-4 and V is TRBV29-1, with D possibly being TRBD1 (6 bases). This CDR3 comprises 11 residues. V was shortened by 4 bases and J by 8 bases, with 8 bases between the two germline ends. Germline lookup yields CDR1 SQVTM and CDR2 ANQGSEA. CDR3 region: CSVAQGEKLFF. DNA for the CDR3: TGCAGCGTTGCTCAGGGGGAAAAACTGTTTTTT.

The chain has TRBV9 and TRBJ1-2; tentatively, D is TRBD1 (5 bases). This CDR3 comprises 14 residues. V lost 3 bases and J 8 bases, leaving 17 bases between the germline ends. The germline CDR1 and CDR2 sequences are SGDLS and YYNGEE. The CDR3 region has the DNA TGTGCCAGCAGCGCCGATCGGGGGTACGGGGGCTACACCTTC. This sequence encodes CASSADRGYGGYTF. The complete variable domain, with remaining parts taken from reference TRBV9 and TRBJ1-2, reads DSGVTQTPKHLITATGQRVTLRCSPRSGDLSVYWYQQSLDQGLQFLIQYYNGEERAKGNILERFSAQQFPDLHSELNLSSLELGDSALYFCASSADRGYGGYTFGSGTRLTVV.

V usage is TRBV9 and J usage is TRBJ1-1; the match to TRBD1 covers 8 bases. The CDR3 sequence is 17 residues long. V shed 3 bases, J shed 1 base, and the junction held 11 bases outside the gene matches. Germline V gene sequence: CDR1 SGDLS, CDR2 YYNGEE. This CDR3 is CASSAHRGIRGNTEAFF. DNA for the CDR3: TGTGCCAGCAGCGCTCACAGGGGGATTAGGGGGAACACTGAAGCTTTCTTT.

The chain is built from TRBV7-9 and TRBJ2-7; unclear D gene. Trimming left V 3 bases short and J 3 bases short, with 6 bases between. Germline-derived CDR1 and CDR2 are SEHNR and FQNEAQ (reference sequence). The CDR3 is 12 amino acids. The CDR3 sequence is CASSFVIYEQYF. The CDR3 coding sequence is TGTGCCAGCAGCTTTGTAATCTACGAGCAGTACTTC. Based on the CDR3 plus reference TRBV7-9 and TRBJ2-7, the full variable domain is DTGVSQNPRHKITKRGQNVTFRCDPISEHNRLYWYRQTLGQGPEFLTYFQNEAQLEKSRLLSDRFSAERPKGSFSTLEIQRTEQGDSAMYLCASSFVIYEQYFGPGTRLTVT.

The genes are TRBV11-2 and TRBJ1-4, with TRBD1 matching 10 bases. The CDR3 runs 15 residues. CDR1 SGHAT and CDR2 FQNNGV come from the germline V gene. J lost 10 bases, V lost 3 bases, and 8 bases had no gene match. In nucleotides, the CDR3 is TGTGCCAGCAGCTTGAGGACAGGGGGAAGTGGAAAACTGTTTTTT. Its protein is CASSLRTGGSGKLFF.

The chain joins TRBV24-1 to TRBJ2-5; 8 bases are a match to TRBD1. CDR3 size: 15 residues. Germline V gives CDR1 KGHDR, CDR2 SFDVKD. Trimming at V came to 1 base and at J to 5 bases, leaving 5 bases not matched to a gene. The CDR3: CATSDLTGGRETQYF. DNA of the CDR3: TGTGCCACCAGTGATTTAACAGGGGGTAGGGAGACCCAGTACTTC.

This rearrangement joins TRBV2 to TRBJ1-6; a possible D gene is TRBD1 (5 bases). This CDR3 comprises 15 residues. CDR1 and CDR2 from the germline V gene are SNHLY and FYNNEI. V was shortened by 5 bases and J by 7 bases, with 15 bases between the two germline ends. CDR3 in amino acids: CASSWDSSLNSPLHF. The CDR3 nucleotides are TGTGCCAGCAGTTGGGACTCGAGCCTAAATTCACCCCTCCACTTT. Looking up the rest from reference TRBV2 and TRBJ1-6 gives the full variable domain: EPEVTQTPSHQVTQMGQEVILRCVPISNHLYFYWYRQILGQKVEFLVSFYNNEISEKSEIFDDQFSVERPDGSNFTLKIRSTKLEDSAMYFCASSWDSSLNSPLHFGNGTRLTVT.